This paragraph reports one T cell receptor beta chain. The target antigen is unknown. Unstimulated Tregs (CD4+CD25+CD127-) and CD4+CD25- non-Tregs were sorted from PBMCs. The data stem from a study of Tregs in tolerant kidney transplant recipients. Study-level findings and limits: Activated donor B cell expansion appeared to reveal the most relevant donor-specific TCRbeta repertoire.

Profiled with immunoSEQ multiplex PCR; TCRdb holds only in-frame clones, not every one. This table has over 50,000 clones, more than 70% appearing once. V dropped 1 base and J dropped 6 bases, with 15 bases sitting between them. Germline CDR1 is SGDLS and CDR2 is YYNGEE. This CDR3 has 15 amino acids. The source is a human donor in good health. Sequenced sample: CD4+ T cells from blood. The chain carries TRBV9 and TRBJ2-3, with D tentatively TRBD1 or TRBD2 (6 bases each). CDR3 sequence: CASSVSPGAPDTQYF. CDR3 DNA: TGTGCCAGCAGCGTAAGCCCGGGGGCCCCGGATACGCAGTATTTT.